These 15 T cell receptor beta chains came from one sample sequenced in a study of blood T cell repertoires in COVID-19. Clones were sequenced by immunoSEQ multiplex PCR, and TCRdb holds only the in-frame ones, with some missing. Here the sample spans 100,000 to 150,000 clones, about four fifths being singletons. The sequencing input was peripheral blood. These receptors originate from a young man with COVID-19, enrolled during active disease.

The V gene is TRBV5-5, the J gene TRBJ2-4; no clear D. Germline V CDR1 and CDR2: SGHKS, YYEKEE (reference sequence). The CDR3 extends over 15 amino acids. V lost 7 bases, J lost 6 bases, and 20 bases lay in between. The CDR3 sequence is CASRPLGTERNIQYF. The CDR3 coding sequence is TGTGCCAGCCGCCCCCTTGGAACAGAAAGAAACATTCAGTACTTC.

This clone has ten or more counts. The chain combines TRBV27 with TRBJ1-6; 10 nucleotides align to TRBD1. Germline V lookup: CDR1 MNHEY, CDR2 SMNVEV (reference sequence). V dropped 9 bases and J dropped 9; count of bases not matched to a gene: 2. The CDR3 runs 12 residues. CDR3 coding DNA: TGTGCCAGTGGGACAGGGGTTTCACCCCTCCACTTT. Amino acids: CASGTGVSPLHF.

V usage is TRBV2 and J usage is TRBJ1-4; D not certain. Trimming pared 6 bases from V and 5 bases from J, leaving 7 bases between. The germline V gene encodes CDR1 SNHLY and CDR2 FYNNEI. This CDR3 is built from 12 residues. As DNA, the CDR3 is TGTGCCAGCAGGCGCCCCAATGAAAAACTGTTTTTT. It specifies CASRRPNEKLFF. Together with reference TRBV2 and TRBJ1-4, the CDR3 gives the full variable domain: EPEVTQTPSHQVTQMGQEVILRCVPISNHLYFYWYRQILGQKVEFLVSFYNNEISEKSEIFDDQFSVERPDGSNFTLKIRSTKLEDSAMYFCASRRPNEKLFFGSGTQLSVL.

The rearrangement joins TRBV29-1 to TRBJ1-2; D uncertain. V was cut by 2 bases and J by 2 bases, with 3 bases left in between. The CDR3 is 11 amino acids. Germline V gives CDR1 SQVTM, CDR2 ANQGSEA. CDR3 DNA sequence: TGCAGCGTTGAACAAAACTATGGCTACACCTTC. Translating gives CSVEQNYGYTF. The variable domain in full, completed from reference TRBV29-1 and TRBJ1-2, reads SAVISQKPSRDICQRGTSLTIQCQVDSQVTMMFWYRQQPGQSLTLIATANQGSEATYESGFVIDKFPISRPNLTFSTLTVSNMSPEDSSIYLCSVEQNYGYTFGSGTRLTVV.

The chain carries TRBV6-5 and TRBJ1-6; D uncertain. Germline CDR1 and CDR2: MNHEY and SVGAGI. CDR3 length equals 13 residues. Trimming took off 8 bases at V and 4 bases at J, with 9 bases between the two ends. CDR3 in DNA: TGTGCCAGCGGCGGGTCATATAATTCACCCCTCCACTTT. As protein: CASGGSYNSPLHF.

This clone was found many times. CDR3 nucleotide sequence: TGTGCCAGCAAAGACAGCCTCTACGAGCAGTACTTC. Its translation is CASKDSLYEQYF. The V gene is TRBV21-1, the J gene TRBJ2-7; TRBD1, the table's D call, lacks a check against the DNA. TRBV21-1 represents a pseudogene. This CDR3 is built from 12 residues.

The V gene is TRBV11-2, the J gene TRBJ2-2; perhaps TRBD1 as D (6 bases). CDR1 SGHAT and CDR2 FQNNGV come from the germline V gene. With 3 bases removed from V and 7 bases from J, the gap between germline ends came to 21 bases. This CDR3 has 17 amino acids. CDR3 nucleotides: TGTGCCAGCAGCTTCCCGTTTAGGGGGAGACGGGTCGGGGAGCTGTTTTTT. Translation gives CASSFPFRGRRVGELFF. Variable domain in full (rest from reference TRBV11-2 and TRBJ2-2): EAGVAQSPRYKIIEKRQSVAFWCNPISGHATLYWYQQILGQGPKLLIQFQNNGVVDDSQLPKDRFSAERLKGVDSTLKIQPAKLEDSAVYLCASSFPFRGRRVGELFFGEGSRLTVL.

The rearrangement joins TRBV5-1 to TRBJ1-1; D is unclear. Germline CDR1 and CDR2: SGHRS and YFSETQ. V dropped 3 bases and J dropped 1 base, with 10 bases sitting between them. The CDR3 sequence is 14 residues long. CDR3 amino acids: CASSWAGTNTEAFF. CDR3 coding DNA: TGCGCCAGCAGCTGGGCGGGAACGAACACTGAAGCTTTCTTT.

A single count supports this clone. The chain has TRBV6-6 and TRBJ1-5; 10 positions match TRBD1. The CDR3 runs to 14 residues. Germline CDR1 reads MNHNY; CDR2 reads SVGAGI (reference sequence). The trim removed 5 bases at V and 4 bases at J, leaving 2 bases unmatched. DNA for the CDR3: TGTGCCAGCAGTCCGGACAGGGGGAATCAGCCCCAGCATTTT. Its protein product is CASSPDRGNQPQHF.

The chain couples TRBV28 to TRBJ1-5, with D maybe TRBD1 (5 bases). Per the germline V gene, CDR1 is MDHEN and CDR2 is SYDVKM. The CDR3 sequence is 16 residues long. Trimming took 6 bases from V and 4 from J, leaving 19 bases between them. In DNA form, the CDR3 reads TGTGCCAGCAGAATCCACCCGGGGGTGGGGAATCAGCCCCAGCATTTT. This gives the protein CASRIHPGVGNQPQHF.

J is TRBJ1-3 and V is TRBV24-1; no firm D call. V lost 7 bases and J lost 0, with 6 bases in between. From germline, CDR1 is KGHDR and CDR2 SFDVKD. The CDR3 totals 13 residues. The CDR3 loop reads CATSGSSGNTIYF. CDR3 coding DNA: TGTGCCACCAGCGGGAGCTCTGGAAACACCATATATTTT.

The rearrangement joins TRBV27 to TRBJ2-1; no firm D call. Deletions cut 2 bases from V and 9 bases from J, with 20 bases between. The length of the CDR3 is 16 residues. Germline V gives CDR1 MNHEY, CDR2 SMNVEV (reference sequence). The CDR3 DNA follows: TGTGCCAGCAGTTTACTACTAACCCCCTTCGGCATTGAGCAGTTCTTC. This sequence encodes CASSLLLTPFGIEQFF.

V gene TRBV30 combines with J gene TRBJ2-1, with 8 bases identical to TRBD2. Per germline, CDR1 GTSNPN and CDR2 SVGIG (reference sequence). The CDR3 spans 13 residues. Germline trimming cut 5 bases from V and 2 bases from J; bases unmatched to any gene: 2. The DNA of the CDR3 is TGTGCCTGGGTAGCGGGACCCTACAATGAGCAGTTCTTC. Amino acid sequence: CAWVAGPYNEQFF.

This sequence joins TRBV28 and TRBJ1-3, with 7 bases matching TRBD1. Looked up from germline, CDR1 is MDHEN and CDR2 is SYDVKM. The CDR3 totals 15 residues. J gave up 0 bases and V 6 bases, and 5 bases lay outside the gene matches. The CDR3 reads CASSSGQRSGNTIYF. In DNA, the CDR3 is TGTGCCAGCAGCTCGGGACAGCGCTCTGGAAACACCATATATTTT.

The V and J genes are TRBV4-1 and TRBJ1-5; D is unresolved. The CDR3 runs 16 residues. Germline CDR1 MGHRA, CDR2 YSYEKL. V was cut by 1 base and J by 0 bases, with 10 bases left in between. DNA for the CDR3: TGCGCCAGCAGCCAAGTTATTCAGAATAGCAATCAGCCCCAGCATTTT. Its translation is CASSQVIQNSNQPQHF.